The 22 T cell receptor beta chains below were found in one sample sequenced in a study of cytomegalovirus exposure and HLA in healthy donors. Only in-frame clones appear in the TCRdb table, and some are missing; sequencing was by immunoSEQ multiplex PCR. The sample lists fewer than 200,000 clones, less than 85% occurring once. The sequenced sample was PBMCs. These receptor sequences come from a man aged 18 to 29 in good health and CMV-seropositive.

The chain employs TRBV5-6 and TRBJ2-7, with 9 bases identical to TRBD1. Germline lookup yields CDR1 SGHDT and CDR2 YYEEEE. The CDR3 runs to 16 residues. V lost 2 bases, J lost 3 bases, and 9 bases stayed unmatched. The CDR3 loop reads CASSLPGQGPHYEQYF. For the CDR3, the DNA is TGTGCCAGCAGCTTACCGGGACAGGGCCCCCACTACGAGCAGTACTTC.

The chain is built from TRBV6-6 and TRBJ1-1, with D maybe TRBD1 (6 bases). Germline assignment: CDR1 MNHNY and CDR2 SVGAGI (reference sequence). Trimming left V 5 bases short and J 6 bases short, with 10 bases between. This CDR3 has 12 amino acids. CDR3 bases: TGTGCCAGCAGTCTAGGACAGTCTGAAGCTTTCTTT. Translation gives CASSLGQSEAFF.

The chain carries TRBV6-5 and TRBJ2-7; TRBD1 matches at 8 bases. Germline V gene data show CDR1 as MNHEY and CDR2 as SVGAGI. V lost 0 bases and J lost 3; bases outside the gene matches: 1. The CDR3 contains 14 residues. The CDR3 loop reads CASSYSQGGYEQYF. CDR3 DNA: TGTGCCAGCAGTTACTCACAGGGGGGCTACGAGCAGTACTTC.

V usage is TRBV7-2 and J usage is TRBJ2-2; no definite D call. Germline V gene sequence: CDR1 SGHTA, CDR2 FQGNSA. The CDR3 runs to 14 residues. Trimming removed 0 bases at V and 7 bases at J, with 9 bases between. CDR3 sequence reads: CASSLAGGVGELFF. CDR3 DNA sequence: TGTGCCAGCAGCTTAGCAGGCGGCGTCGGGGAGCTGTTTTTT.

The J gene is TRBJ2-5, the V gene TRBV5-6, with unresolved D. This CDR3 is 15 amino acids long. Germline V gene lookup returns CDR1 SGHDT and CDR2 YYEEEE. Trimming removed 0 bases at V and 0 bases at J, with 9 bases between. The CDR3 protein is CASSLGFRYQETQYF. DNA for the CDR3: TGTGCCAGCAGCTTGGGGTTCAGGTACCAAGAGACCCAGTACTTC. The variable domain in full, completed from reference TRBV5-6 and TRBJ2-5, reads DAGVTQSPTHLIKTRGQQVTLRCSPKSGHDTVSWYQQALGQGPQFIFQYYEEEERQRGNFPDRFSGHQFPNYSSELNVNALLLGDSALYLCASSLGFRYQETQYFGPGTRLLVL.

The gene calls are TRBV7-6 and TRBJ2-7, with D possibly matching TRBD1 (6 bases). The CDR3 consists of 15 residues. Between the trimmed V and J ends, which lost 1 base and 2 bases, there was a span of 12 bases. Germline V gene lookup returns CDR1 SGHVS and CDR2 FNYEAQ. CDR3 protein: CASSLEQGGPYEQYF. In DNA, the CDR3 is TGTGCCAGCAGCTTAGAACAGGGCGGGCCCTACGAGCAGTACTTC.

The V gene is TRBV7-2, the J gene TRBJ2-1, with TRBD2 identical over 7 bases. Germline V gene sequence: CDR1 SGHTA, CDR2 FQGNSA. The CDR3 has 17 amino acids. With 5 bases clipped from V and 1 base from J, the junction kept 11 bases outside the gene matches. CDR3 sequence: CASSHPAGSDSYNEQFF. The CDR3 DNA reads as TGTGCCAGCAGCCACCCAGCGGGATCCGATTCCTACAATGAGCAGTTCTTC.

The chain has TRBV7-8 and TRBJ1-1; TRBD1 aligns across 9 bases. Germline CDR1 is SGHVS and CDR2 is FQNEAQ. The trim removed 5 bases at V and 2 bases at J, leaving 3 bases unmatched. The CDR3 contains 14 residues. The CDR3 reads CASSPTGGNTEAFF. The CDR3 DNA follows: TGTGCCAGCAGCCCGACAGGGGGAAACACTGAAGCTTTCTTT.

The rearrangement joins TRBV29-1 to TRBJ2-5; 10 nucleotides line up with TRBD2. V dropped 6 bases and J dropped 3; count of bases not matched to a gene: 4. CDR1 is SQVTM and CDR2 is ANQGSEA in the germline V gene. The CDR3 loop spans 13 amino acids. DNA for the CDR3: TGCAGCGTCACCGGGACTAGCGAAGAGACCCAGTACTTC. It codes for CSVTGTSEETQYF.

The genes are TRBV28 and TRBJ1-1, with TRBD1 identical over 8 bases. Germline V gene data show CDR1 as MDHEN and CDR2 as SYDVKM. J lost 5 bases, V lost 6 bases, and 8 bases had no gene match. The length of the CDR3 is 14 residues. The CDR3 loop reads CASSSRTGRTEAFF. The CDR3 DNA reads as TGTGCCAGCAGCTCACGGACAGGGCGGACTGAAGCTTTCTTT.

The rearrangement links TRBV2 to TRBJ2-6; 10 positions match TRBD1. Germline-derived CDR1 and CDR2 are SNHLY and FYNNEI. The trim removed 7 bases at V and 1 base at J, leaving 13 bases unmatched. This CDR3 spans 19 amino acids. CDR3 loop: CASTLDRDRGSSGANVLTF. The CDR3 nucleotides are TGTGCCAGCACCCTAGACCGGGACAGGGGATCTTCTGGGGCCAACGTCCTGACTTTC.

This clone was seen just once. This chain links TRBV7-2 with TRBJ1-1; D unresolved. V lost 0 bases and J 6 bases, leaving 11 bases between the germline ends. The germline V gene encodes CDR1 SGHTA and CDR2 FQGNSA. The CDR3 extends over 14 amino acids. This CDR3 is CASSLALNVAEAFF. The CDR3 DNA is TGTGCCAGCAGCTTAGCGCTAAATGTCGCTGAAGCTTTCTTT.

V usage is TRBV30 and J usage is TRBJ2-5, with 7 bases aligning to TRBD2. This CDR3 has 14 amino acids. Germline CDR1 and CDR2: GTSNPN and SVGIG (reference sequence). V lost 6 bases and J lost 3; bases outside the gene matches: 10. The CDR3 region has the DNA TGTGCCTGCTCTCCTGGGGAGGGGAAAGAGACCCAGTACTTC. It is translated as CACSPGEGKETQYF.

CDR3 bases: TGCGCCAGCAGCCAATGGACAGGGGCGGAAAATCAGCCCCAGCATTTT. Translating it yields CASSQWTGAENQPQHF. The chain uses TRBV4-1 and TRBJ1-5; 9 bases are shared with TRBD1. CDR1 is MGHRA, CDR2 YSYEKL, per germline. Trimming cost V 2 bases and J 4 bases; bases outside gene matches: 6. CDR3 length equals 16 residues.

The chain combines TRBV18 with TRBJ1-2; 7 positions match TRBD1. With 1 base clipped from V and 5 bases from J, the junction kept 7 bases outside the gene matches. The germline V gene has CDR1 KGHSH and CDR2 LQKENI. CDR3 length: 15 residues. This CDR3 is CASSPRDPRGYGYTF. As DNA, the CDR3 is TGTGCCAGCTCACCACGCGATCCCAGGGGGTATGGCTACACCTTC.

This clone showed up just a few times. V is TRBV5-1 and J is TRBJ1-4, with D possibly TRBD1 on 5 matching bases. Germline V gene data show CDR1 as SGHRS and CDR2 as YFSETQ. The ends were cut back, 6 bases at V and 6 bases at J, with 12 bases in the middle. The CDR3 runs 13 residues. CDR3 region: CASTPGGDEKLFF. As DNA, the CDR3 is TGCGCCAGCACCCCGGGGGGAGATGAAAAACTGTTTTTT. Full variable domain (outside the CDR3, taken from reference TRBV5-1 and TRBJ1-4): KAGVTQTPRYLIKTRGQQVTLSCSPISGHRSVSWYQQTPGQGLQFLFEYFSETQRNKGNFPGRFSGRQFSNSRSEMNVSTLELGDSALYLCASTPGGDEKLFFGSGTQLSVL.

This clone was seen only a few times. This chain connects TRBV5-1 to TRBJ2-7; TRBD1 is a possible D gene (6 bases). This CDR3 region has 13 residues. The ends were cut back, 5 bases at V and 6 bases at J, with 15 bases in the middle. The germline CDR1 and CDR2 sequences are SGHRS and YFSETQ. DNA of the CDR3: TGCGCCAGCAGTACCCCCACAGGGAGCGAGCAGTACTTC. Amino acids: CASSTPTGSEQYF.

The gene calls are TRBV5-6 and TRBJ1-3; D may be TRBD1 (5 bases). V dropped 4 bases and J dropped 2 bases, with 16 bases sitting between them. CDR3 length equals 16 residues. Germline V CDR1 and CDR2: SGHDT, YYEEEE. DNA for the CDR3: TGTGCCAGCAGCGACTTGCGTCAGGGTCCTGGAAACACCATATATTTT. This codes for CASSDLRQGPGNTIYF. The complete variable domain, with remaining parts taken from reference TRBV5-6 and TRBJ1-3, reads DAGVTQSPTHLIKTRGQQVTLRCSPKSGHDTVSWYQQALGQGPQFIFQYYEEEERQRGNFPDRFSGHQFPNYSSELNVNALLLGDSALYLCASSDLRQGPGNTIYFGEGSWLTVV.

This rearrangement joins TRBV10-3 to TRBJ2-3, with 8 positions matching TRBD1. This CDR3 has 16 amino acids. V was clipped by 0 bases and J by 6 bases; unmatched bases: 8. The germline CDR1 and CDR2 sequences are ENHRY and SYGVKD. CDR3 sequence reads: CAISESVQGAGDTQYF. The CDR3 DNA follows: TGTGCCATCAGTGAGTCCGTCCAGGGGGCGGGCGATACGCAGTATTTT.

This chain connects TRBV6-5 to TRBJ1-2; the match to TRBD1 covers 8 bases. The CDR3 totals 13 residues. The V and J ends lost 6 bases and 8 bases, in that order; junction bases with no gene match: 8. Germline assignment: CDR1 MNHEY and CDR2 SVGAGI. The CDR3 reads CASSSRTGYGYTF. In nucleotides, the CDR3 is TGTGCCAGCAGCAGCAGGACAGGGTACGGCTACACCTTC.

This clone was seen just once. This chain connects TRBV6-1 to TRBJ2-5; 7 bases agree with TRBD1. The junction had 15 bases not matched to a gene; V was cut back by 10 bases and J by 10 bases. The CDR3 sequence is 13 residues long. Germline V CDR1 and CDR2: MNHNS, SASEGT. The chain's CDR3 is CATSDRVSVSQYF. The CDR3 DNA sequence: TGTGCCACATCAGACAGGGTCTCGGTGAGCCAGTACTTC.

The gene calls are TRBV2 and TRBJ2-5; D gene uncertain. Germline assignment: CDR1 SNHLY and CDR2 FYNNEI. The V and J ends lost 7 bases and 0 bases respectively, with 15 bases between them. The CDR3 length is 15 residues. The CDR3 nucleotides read TGTGCCAGCACCCCGCAACTACGGAACCAAGAGACCCAGTACTTC. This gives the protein CASTPQLRNQETQYF.